This record looks at one T cell receptor beta chain sequence and its context. Its antigen is unknown. Assay used: immunoSEQ multiplex PCR; TCRdb lists only in-frame clones, some missing. The repertoire has around 66,000 clones, 75% to 90% of them found once; the top ten carry about 1%. CDR3 length equals 14 residues. Germline lookup yields CDR1 SNHLY and CDR2 FYNNEI. V gave up 4 bases and J gave up 1 base, with 10 bases separating them. This record belongs to a study of OX40 agonist ivuxolimab in advanced cancers. Study summary: One patient with hepatocellular carcinoma and two with cutaneous melanoma, three in all, had partial responses.

Points from the study as a whole: Partly responding patients at 0.1-3.0 mg/kg showed some of the smallest clonal expansion. Several nonresponders also turned out to have low normalized T-cell clonal expansion. Expanded peripheral T-cell antigen specificity went undetermined.

This receptor was taken from an adult with an advanced solid tumor such as melanoma, head and neck, liver or kidney cancer. The V gene is TRBV2, the J gene TRBJ2-5, with D unresolved. The material was CD4+ or CD8+ T cells sorted from blood, obtained in a trial of the OX40 agonist ivuxolimab. CDR3 sequence: CASSVDYSQETQYF. In nucleotides, the CDR3 is TGTGCCAGCAGTGTGGATTACAGCCAAGAGACCCAGTACTTC.